This TCR beta chain emerged from a study of blood T cell repertoires in COVID-19. How the authors handled the data: For nucleated cells, counts were estimated from reference gene primer amplification. The data were produced by immunoSEQ multiplex PCR, yet TCRdb's version contains in-frame clones alone and is incomplete. From that table come the V and J calls and clone size; the DNA was used to work out D and trimming. The top ten clones hold 2.5% to 3.5% of a sample with about 240,000 clones, approximately 83% of them seen once. Trimming removed 5 bases from V and 5 bases from J, with 10 bases in between. This CDR3 has 13 amino acids. The V gene's germline CDR1 is SGHNT and CDR2 YENEEA. The age range of participants was about 18 to 90 years, with residence in about 25 US areas. Categorization into cohorts depended on clinical history that participants reported.

This clonotype was sampled from a woman in her forties with acute COVID-19. This chain links TRBV11-3 with TRBJ2-1; a possible D gene is TRBD2 (5 bases). Sequenced: PBMCs or T cells enriched from blood (not recorded which). Written as DNA, the CDR3 is TGTGCCAGCAGCAAGACTACAAACAATGAGCAGTTCTTC. It translates to CASSKTTNNEQFF.